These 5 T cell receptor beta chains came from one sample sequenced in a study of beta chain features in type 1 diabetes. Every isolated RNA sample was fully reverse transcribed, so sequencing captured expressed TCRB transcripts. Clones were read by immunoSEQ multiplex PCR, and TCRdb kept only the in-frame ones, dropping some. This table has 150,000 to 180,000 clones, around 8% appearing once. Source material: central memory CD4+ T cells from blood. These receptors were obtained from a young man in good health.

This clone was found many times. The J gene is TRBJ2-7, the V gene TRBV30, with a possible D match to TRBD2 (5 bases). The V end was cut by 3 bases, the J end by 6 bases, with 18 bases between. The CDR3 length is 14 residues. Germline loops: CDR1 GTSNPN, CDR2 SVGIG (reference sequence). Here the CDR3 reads CAWRRAGVLGEQYF. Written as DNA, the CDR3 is TGTGCCTGGAGGCGAGCCGGGGTGTTGGGCGAGCAGTACTTC.

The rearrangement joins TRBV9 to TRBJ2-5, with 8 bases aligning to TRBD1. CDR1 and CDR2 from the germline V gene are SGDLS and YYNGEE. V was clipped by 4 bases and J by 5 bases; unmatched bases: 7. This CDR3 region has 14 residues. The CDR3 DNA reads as TGTGCCAGCAGCCTTGGACAGGGTGGGGAGACCCAGTACTTC. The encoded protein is CASSLGQGGETQYF.

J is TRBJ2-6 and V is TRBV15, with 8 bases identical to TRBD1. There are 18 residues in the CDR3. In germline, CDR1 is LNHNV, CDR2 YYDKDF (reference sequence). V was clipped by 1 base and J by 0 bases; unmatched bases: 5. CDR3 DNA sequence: TGTGCCACCAGCAGAGCGGGACAGGTGAACTCTGGGGCCAACGTCCTGACTTTC. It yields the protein CATSRAGQVNSGANVLTF.

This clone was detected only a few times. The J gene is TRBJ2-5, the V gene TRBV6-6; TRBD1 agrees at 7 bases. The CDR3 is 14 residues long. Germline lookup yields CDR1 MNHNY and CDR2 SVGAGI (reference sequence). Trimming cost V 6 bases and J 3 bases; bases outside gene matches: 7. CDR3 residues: CASRDPTGKETQYF. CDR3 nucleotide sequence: TGTGCCAGCAGGGACCCGACAGGGAAAGAGACCCAGTACTTC.

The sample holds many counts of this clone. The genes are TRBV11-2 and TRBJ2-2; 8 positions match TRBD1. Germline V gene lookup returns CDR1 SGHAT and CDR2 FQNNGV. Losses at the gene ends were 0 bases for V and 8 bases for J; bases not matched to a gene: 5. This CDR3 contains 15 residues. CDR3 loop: CASSLDQGALGELFF. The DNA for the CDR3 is TGTGCCAGCAGCTTAGATCAGGGGGCGCTTGGGGAGCTGTTTTTT.